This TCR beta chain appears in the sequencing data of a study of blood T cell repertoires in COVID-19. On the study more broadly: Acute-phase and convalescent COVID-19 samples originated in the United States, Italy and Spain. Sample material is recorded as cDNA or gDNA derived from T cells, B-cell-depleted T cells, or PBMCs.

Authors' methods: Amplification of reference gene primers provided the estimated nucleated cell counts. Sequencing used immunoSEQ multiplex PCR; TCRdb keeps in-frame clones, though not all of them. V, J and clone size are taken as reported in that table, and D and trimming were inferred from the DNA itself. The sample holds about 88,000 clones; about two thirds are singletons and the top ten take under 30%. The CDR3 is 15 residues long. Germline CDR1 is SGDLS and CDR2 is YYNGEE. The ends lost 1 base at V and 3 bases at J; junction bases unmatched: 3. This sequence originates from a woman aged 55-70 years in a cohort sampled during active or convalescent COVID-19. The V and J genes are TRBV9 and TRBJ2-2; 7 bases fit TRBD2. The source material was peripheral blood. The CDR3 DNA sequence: TGTGCCAGCAGCGTATTAGGGAGGGACACCGGGGAGCTGTTTTTT. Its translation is CASSVLGRDTGELFF.